This TCR beta chain was found in a study of metastatic and nonmetastatic thyroid tumors. Overall study results and limits: Patients with malignant thyroid tumors reportedly had significantly higher TCR beta diversity than those with benign nodules, in blood and tumor.

As concerns this clone: Its specificity is unknown.

None of the patients had undergone any treatment ahead of thyroid surgery. The length of the CDR3 is 13 residues. The germline V gene encodes CDR1 LNHNV and CDR2 YYDKDF (reference sequence). The germline V and J ends were trimmed by 0 bases and 9 bases, with 12 bases remaining between them. TCRdb re-called the PCR reads through MiXCR. Among around 50,000 clones listed, roughly 30% were seen once. Sequenced: blood. This chain links TRBV15 with TRBJ2-7, with TRBD2 as a possible D gene (5 bases). This clonotype was sampled from a female donor with papillary thyroid cancer or a benign thyroid nodule (not recorded which). Some clones in this sample may be carry-over from other donors' samples. The CDR3 DNA reads TGTGCCACCAGCAGAGATAGCGTTTTGGGGCAGTACTTC. Protein: CATSRDSVLGQYF.